These T cell receptor beta chains were read from a single sample in a study of T cell responses to AZD1222 COVID-19 vaccine. Assay: immunoSEQ multiplex PCR; the TCRdb copy retains only in-frame clones and omits some. The sample includes under 130,000 clones, approximately 89% of them seen just once. The specimen comprised peripheral blood, sampled on day 0 of AZD1222 vaccination. Receptor source: an adult in good health. Each CDR3 is given with its conserved first and last residue. A D gene is named only where the DNA matches it firmly. Clone size is shown for a subset of rows, as once, few, many or a class of expanded clone.

V gene	D gene	J gene	clone size	CDR3 protein	CDR3 DNA
TRBV27	-	TRBJ1-2	-	CASSLGGGGRNYGYTF	TGTGCCAGCAGTTTAGGAGGGGGGGGTAGGAACTATGGCTACACCTTC
TRBV5-1	TRBD2	TRBJ2-1	once	CASSPGTSGEQFF	TGCGCCAGCAGCCCTGGGACTAGTGGTGAGCAGTTCTTC
TRBV18	-	TRBJ2-1	once	CASSADSDSYNEQFF	TGTGCCAGCTCAGCCGACAGTGACTCCTACAATGAGCAGTTCTTC
TRBV7-8	TRBD1	TRBJ2-7	-	CASSSWRTGDHEQYF	TGTGCCAGCAGCTCATGGCGTACAGGGGACCACGAGCAGTACTTC
TRBV5-1	-	TRBJ2-4	-	CASSLSRFSEGGIQYF	TGCGCCAGCAGCTTAAGCAGGTTTTCGGAGGGGGGCATTCAGTACTTC
TRBV5-1	-	TRBJ1-4	-	CASSLGTLNSEKLFF	TGCGCCAGCAGCTTGGGGACACTTAACTCCGAAAAACTGTTTTTT
TRBV6-2/TRBV6-3	TRBD1	TRBJ1-5	-	CASSYRDRVYGYQPQHF	TGTGCCAGCAGTTACCGCGACAGGGTGTATGGGTATCAGCCCCAGCATTTT
TRBV6-2/TRBV6-3	-	TRBJ1-1	-	CASSYSGGLNTEAFF	TGTGCCAGCAGTTACTCGGGGGGGCTGAACACTGAAGCTTTCTTT
TRBV6-5	TRBD1	TRBJ2-7	-	CASSYSTGGDEQYF	TGTGCCAGCAGTTACTCGACAGGGGGGGACGAGCAGTACTTC
TRBV15	-	TRBJ2-1	-	CATSRYSVNEQFF	TGTGCCACCAGCAGGTATTCTGTCAATGAGCAGTTCTTC
TRBV27	-	TRBJ1-6	once	CASSNPYNSPLHF	TGTGCCAGCAGTAACCCCTATAATTCACCCCTCCACTTT
TRBV5-4	TRBD1	TRBJ2-7	-	CASSPRDRGYEQYF	TGTGCCAGCAGCCCCCGGGACAGGGGCTACGAGCAGTACTTC
TRBV27	TRBD2	TRBJ2-7	-	CASSLSGGNEQYF	TGTGCCAGCAGTCTTAGCGGGGGGAACGAGCAGTACTTC
TRBV9	-	TRBJ1-2	-	CASSPSKGGYTF	TGTGCCAGCAGCCCAAGCAAGGGCGGCTACACCTTC
TRBV30	-	TRBJ2-7	once	CACHGTGPYEQYF	TGTGCCTGCCATGGAACAGGACCCTACGAGCAGTACTTC
TRBV7-9	TRBD1	TRBJ2-7	-	CASSARDRGTYEQYF	TGTGCCAGCAGCGCCAGGGACAGGGGGACCTACGAGCAGTACTTC
TRBV3-1/TRBV3-2	-	TRBJ2-7	-	CASSQEGNSSYEQYF	TGTGCCAGCAGCCAAGAAGGGAACAGCTCCTACGAGCAGTACTTC
TRBV9	TRBD2	TRBJ2-2	-	CASSVASGGTGELFF	TGTGCCAGCAGCGTAGCCAGCGGGGGCACCGGGGAGCTGTTTTTT
TRBV7-9	-	TRBJ2-7	once	CASSSVWDGPPYEQYF	TGTGCCAGCAGCTCTGTCTGGGACGGGCCCCCCTACGAGCAGTACTTC
TRBV29-1	-	TRBJ2-7	-	CSVGGQTYEQYF	TGCAGCGTGGGGGGTCAGACCTACGAGCAGTACTTC
TRBV3-1/TRBV3-2	-	TRBJ1-3	-	CASSQEGTGNTIYF	TGTGCCAGCAGCCAAGAGGGCACTGGAAACACCATATATTTT
TRBV6-2/TRBV6-3	-	TRBJ2-2	once	CASSSSLSTSNTGELFF	TGTGCCAGCAGCTCCTCCCTCTCTACGTCGAACACCGGGGAGCTGTTTTTT
TRBV24-1	-	TRBJ2-5	-	CATSDPSLGVGETQYF	TGTGCCACCAGTGATCCATCGTTGGGGGTGGGAGAGACCCAGTACTTC
TRBV7-9	TRBD2	TRBJ2-2	-	CASSISPAGVNTGELFF	TGTGCCAGCAGCATATCCCCAGCGGGGGTGAACACCGGGGAGCTGTTTTTT
TRBV18	-	TRBJ2-6	-	CASSPRVAGANVLTF	TGTGCCAGCTCACCAAGGGTGGCTGGGGCCAACGTCCTGACTTTC
TRBV28	-	TRBJ1-2	-	CASSFASYGYTF	TGTGCCAGCAGTTTTGCTTCCTATGGCTACACCTTC
TRBV3-1/TRBV3-2	TRBD1	TRBJ2-7	-	CASSQSLGTGGLTYEQYF	TGTGCCAGCAGCCAAAGTCTTGGGACAGGGGGTCTGACCTACGAGCAGTACTTC
TRBV3-1/TRBV3-2	-	TRBJ1-2	once	CASSQSERGGYTF	TGTGCCAGCAGCCAATCCGAAAGGGGCGGCTACACCTTC
TRBV9	TRBD2	TRBJ2-5	-	CASSVAGGAGGQETQYF	TGTGCCAGCAGCGTAGCGGGCGGAGCGGGGGGGCAAGAGACCCAGTACTTC
TRBV27	-	TRBJ1-5	-	CASSLSSNQPQHF	TGTGCCAGCAGTTTAAGCAGCAATCAGCCCCAGCATTTT
TRBV11-2	-	TRBJ1-1	-	CASSLDSPLGTEAFF	TGTGCCAGCAGCCTAGATTCTCCGTTGGGCACTGAAGCTTTCTTT
TRBV11-3	TRBD1	TRBJ2-2	-	CASSPDRKSGELFF	TGTGCCAGCAGCCCGGACAGGAAGTCTGGGGAGCTGTTTTTT
TRBV19	-	TRBJ1-1	once	CASSMGTSPALGAFF	TGTGCCAGTAGTATGGGGACGTCACCGGCCCTGGGAGCTTTCTTT
TRBV28	-	TRBJ2-3	-	CASSPGTDTQYF	TGTGCCAGCAGTCCGGGCACAGATACGCAGTATTTT
TRBV27	-	TRBJ1-4	few	CASSDTRDGQRVVANEKLFF	TGTGCCAGCAGTGACACCCGGGACGGCCAAAGGGTTGTAGCTAATGAAAAACTGTTTTTT
TRBV7-9	-	TRBJ2-3	-	CASSLWVLVSTDTQYF	TGTGCCAGCAGCTTATGGGTGCTTGTTAGCACAGATACGCAGTATTTT
TRBV19	TRBD1	TRBJ2-1	-	CASAGQGAWDEQFF	TGTGCCAGTGCCGGACAGGGGGCGTGGGATGAGCAGTTCTTC
TRBV7-6	-	TRBJ1-1	-	CASSLMGGTEAFF	TGTGCCAGCAGCTTAATGGGTGGCACTGAAGCTTTCTTT
TRBV7-6	TRBD1	TRBJ1-1	-	CASSLASLGQGMNTEAFF	TGTGCCAGCAGCTTAGCGTCTTTGGGACAGGGTATGAACACTGAAGCTTTCTTT
TRBV3-1/TRBV3-2	-	TRBJ1-3	-	CASSLRDTSGNTIYF	TGTGCCAGCAGCCTTAGAGACACCTCTGGAAACACCATATATTTT
TRBV7-2	TRBD1	TRBJ1-3	-	CASSPGQGVFNTIYF	TGTGCCAGCAGCCCGGGACAGGGGGTTTTTAACACCATATATTTT
TRBV7-8	-	TRBJ1-5	once	CASSLAWTGDQPQHF	TGTGCCAGCAGCTTAGCGTGGACGGGAGATCAGCCCCAGCATTTT
TRBV18	TRBD1	TRBJ1-2	-	CASSPGTDPNYGYTF	TGTGCCAGCTCACCTGGGACAGATCCTAACTATGGCTACACCTTC
TRBV18	-	TRBJ1-2	-	CASSPRDITNYGYTF	TGTGCCAGCTCACCAAGGGACATAACGAACTATGGCTACACCTTC
TRBV5-5	-	TRBJ1-3	once	CASSLGAGFGNTIYF	TGTGCCAGCAGCCTCGGCGCAGGGTTTGGAAACACCATATATTTT
TRBV18	-	TRBJ2-1	-	CASSPTIQGSDEQFF	TGTGCCAGCTCACCAACAATTCAGGGGAGCGATGAGCAGTTCTTC
TRBV12-3/TRBV12-4	-	TRBJ1-1	once	CASRAQGRTEAFF	TGTGCCAGCAGGGCCCAGGGGCGGACTGAAGCTTTCTTT
TRBV18	-	TRBJ2-7	once	CASSSATGGGGDEQYF	TGTGCCAGCTCATCCGCGACAGGAGGAGGGGGCGACGAGCAGTACTTC
TRBV7-9	-	TRBJ1-5	-	CASQSWGDQPQHF	TGTGCCAGCCAAAGTTGGGGGGATCAGCCCCAGCATTTT
TRBV6-2/TRBV6-3	-	TRBJ1-4	-	CASSPNRKGTNEKLFF	TGTGCCAGCAGTCCCAATCGAAAGGGAACTAATGAAAAACTGTTTTTT
TRBV7-2	-	TRBJ2-1	-	CASSLSRAEFF	TGTGCCAGCAGCTTATCCAGGGCTGAGTTCTTC